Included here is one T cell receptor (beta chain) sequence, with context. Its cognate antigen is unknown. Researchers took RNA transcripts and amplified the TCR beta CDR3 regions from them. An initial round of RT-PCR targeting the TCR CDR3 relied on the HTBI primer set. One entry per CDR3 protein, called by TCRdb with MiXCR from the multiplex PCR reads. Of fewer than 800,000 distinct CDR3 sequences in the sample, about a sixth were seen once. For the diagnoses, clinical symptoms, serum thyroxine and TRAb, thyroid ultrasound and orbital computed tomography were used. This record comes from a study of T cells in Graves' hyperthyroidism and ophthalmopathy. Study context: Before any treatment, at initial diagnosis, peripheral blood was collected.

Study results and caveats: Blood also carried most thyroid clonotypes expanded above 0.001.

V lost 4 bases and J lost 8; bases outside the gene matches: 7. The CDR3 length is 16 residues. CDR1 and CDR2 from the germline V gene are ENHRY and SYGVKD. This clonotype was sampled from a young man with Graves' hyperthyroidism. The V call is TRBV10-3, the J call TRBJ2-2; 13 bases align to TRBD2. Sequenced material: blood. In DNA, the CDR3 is TGTGCCATCAGTGGAACTAGCGGGAGGGCCGGTGGGGAGCTGTTTTTT. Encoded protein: CAISGTSGRAGGELFF.